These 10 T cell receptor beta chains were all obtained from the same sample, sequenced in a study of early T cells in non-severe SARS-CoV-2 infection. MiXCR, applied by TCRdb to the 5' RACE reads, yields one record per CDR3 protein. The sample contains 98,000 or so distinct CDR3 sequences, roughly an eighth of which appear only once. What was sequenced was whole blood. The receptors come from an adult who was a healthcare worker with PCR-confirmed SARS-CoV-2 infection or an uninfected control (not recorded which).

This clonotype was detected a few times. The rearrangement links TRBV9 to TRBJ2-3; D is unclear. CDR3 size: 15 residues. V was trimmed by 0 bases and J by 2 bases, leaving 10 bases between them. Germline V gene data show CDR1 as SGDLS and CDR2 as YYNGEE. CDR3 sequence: CASSVGVGPTDTQYF. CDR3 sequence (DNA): TGTGCCAGCAGCGTAGGAGTCGGTCCCACAGATACGCAGTATTTT.

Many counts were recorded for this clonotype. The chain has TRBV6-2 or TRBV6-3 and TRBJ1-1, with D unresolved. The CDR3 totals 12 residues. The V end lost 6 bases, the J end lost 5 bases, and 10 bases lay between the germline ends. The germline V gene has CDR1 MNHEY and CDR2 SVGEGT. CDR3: CASSPTDTEAFF. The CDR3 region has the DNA TGTGCCAGCAGCCCGACGGATACTGAAGCTTTCTTT.

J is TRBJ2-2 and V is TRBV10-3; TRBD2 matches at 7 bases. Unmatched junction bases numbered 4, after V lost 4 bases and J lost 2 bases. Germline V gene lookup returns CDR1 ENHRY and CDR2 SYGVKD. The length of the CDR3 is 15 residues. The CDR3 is CAISVASGNTGELFF. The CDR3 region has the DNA TGTGCCATCAGTGTCGCTAGCGGCAACACCGGGGAGCTGTTTTTT.

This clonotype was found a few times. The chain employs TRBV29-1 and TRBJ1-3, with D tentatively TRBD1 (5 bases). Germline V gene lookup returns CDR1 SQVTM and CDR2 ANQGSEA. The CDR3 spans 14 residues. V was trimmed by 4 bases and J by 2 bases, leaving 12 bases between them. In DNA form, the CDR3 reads TGCAGCGTTGGAGGTCCGGGGCCTGGAAACACCATATATTTT. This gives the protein CSVGGPGPGNTIYF.

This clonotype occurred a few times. The CDR3 nucleotides read TGCAGCGTTGAAGTCCTAGCGGGGGGGCGAGAGCAGTACTTC. Residues: CSVEVLAGGREQYF. The chain combines TRBV29-1 with TRBJ2-7, with 12 bases that match TRBD2. Germline V gene sequence: CDR1 SQVTM, CDR2 ANQGSEA. This CDR3 region has 14 residues. J gave up 7 bases and V 1 base, and 5 bases lay outside the gene matches.

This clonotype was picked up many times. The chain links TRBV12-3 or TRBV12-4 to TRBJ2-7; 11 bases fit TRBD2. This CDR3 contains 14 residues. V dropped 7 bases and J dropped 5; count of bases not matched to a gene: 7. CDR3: CASTGTSGFHEQYF. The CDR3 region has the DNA TGTGCCAGCACCGGGACTAGCGGTTTCCACGAGCAGTACTTC.

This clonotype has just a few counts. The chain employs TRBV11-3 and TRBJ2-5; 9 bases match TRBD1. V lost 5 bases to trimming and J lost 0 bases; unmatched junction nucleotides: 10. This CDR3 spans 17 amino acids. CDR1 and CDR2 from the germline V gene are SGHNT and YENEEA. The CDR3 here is CASSLFGTGIYQETQYF. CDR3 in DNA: TGTGCCAGCAGCCTATTCGGGACAGGGATTTACCAAGAGACCCAGTACTTC.

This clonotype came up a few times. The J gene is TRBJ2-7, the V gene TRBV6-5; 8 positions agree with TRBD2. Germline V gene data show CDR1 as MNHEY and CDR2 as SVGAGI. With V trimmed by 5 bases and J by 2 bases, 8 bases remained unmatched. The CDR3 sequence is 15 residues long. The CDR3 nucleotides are TGTGCCAGCAGTATCAGCGGGGGCCAGACCTACGAGCAGTACTTC. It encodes CASSISGGQTYEQYF.

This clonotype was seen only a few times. The CDR3 region is CASSSDGHSYEQYF. In DNA form, the CDR3 reads TGCGCCAGCAGCTCCGACGGACATTCCTACGAGCAGTACTTC. The V gene is TRBV5-1, the J gene TRBJ2-7; possible D gene TRBD1, 5 bases. In germline, CDR1 is SGHRS, CDR2 YFSETQ. CDR3 length: 14 residues. V was cut by 3 bases and J by 1 base, with 11 bases left in between. The entire variable domain, with the rest obtained from reference TRBV5-1 and TRBJ2-7, is as follows: KAGVTQTPRYLIKTRGQQVTLSCSPISGHRSVSWYQQTPGQGLQFLFEYFSETQRNKGNFPGRFSGRQFSNSRSEMNVSTLELGDSALYLCASSSDGHSYEQYFGPGTRLTVT.

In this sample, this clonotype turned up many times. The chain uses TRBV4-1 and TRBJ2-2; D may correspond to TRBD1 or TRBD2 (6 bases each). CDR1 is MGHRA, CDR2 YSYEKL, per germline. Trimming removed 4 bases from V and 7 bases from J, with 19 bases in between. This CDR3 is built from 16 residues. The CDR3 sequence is CASSPVGGGVVGELFF. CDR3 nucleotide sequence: TGCGCCAGCAGCCCCGTCGGAGGGGGAGTCGTCGGGGAGCTGTTTTTT.